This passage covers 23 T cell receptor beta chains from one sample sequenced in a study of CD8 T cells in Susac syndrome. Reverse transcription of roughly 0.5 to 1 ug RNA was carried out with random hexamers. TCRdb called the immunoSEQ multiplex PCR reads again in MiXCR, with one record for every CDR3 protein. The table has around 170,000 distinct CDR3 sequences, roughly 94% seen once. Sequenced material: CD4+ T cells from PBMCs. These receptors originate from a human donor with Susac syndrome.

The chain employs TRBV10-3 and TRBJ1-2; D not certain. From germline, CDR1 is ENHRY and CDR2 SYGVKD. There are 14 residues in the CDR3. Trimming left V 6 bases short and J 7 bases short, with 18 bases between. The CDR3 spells CAIRGNEGAAGYTF. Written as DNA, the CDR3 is TGTGCCATCAGGGGTAACGAGGGCGCAGCTGGCTACACCTTC.

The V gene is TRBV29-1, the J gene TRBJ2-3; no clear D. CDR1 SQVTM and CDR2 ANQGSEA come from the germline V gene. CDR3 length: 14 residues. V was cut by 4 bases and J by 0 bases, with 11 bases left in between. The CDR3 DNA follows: TGCAGCGTTGTAGTGCCAAAAAGCACAGATACGCAGTATTTT. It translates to CSVVVPKSTDTQYF.

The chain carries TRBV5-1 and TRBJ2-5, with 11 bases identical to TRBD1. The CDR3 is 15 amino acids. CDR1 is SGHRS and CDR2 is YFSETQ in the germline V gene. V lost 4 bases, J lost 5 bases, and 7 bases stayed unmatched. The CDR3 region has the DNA TGCGCCAGCAGCCCGGACAGGGGGCTGGGGGAGACCCAGTACTTC. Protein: CASSPDRGLGETQYF.

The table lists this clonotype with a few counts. The CDR3 nucleotides are TGCGCCAGCAGCTTGGACAGTTACAATGAGCAGTTCTTC. Residues: CASSLDSYNEQFF. The rearrangement joins TRBV5-1 to TRBJ2-1; no clear D. In germline, CDR1 is SGHRS, CDR2 YFSETQ. Trimming removed 0 bases from V and 4 bases from J, with 5 bases in between. The CDR3 loop spans 13 amino acids.

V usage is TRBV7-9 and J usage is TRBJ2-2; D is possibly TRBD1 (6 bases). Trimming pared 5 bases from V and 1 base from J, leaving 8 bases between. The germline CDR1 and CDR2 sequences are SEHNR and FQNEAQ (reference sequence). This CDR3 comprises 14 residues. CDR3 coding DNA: TGTGCCAGCAGCGCGGACAGGAACACCGGGGAGCTGTTTTTT. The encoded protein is CASSADRNTGELFF.

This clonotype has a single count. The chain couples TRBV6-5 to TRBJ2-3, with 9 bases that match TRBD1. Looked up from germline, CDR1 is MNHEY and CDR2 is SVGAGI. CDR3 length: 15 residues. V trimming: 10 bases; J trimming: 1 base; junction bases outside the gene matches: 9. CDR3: CANQDRGAGTDTQYF. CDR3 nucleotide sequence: TGTGCCAACCAGGACAGGGGTGCGGGCACAGATACGCAGTATTTT.

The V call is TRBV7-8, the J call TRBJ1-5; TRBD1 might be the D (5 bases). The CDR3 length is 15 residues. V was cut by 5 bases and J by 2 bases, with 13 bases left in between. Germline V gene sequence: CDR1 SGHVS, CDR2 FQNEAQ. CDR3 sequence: CASSLEWGGNQPQHF. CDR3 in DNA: TGTGCCAGCAGCCTAGAGTGGGGGGGCAATCAGCCCCAGCATTTT.

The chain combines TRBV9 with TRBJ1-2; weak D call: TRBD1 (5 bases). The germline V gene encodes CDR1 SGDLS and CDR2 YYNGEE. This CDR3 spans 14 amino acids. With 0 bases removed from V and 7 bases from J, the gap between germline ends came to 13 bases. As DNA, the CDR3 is TGTGCCAGCAGCGTAGGTGGCAGGGAAGGTGGCTACACCTTC. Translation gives CASSVGGREGGYTF.

For the CDR3, the DNA is TGTGCCAGCAGCTCGGGACACCTCACTGAAGCTTTCTTT. Translated: CASSSGHLTEAFF. The chain is built from TRBV5-4 and TRBJ1-1; tentatively, D is TRBD1 (6 bases). The CDR3 sequence is 13 residues long. Germline CDR1 is SGHNT and CDR2 is YYREEE (reference sequence). V was clipped by 3 bases and J by 4 bases, with 10 bases between them.

The CDR3 nucleotides read TGTGCCAGCAGCTTACAGGGGAAACAGGGGGCCCCCCGCGAGCAGTACTTC. This sequence encodes CASSLQGKQGAPREQYF. V is TRBV7-2 and J is TRBJ2-7, with 9 bases aligning to TRBD1. V shed 2 bases and J 6 bases; nucleotides not matched to a gene: 14. Germline CDR1 is SGHTA and CDR2 is FQGNSA. CDR3 length: 17 residues.

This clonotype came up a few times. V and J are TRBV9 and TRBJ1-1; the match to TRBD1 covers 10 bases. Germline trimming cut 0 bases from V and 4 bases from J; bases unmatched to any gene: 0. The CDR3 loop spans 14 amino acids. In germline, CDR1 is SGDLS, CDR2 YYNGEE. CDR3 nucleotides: TGTGCCAGCAGCGTAGGGACAGGGGGCACTGAAGCTTTCTTT. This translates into CASSVGTGGTEAFF.

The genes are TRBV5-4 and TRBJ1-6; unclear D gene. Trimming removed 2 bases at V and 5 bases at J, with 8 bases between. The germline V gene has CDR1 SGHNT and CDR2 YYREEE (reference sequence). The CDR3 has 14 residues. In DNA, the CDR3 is TGTGCCAGCAGCTTTGGCCCGGATAATTCACCCCTCCACTTT. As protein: CASSFGPDNSPLHF.

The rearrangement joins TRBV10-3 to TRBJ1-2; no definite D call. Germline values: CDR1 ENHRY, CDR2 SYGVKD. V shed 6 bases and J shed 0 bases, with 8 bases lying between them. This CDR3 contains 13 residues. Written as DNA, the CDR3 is TGTGCCATCAGCGGGAGTGCTAACTATGGCTACACCTTC. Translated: CAISGSANYGYTF.

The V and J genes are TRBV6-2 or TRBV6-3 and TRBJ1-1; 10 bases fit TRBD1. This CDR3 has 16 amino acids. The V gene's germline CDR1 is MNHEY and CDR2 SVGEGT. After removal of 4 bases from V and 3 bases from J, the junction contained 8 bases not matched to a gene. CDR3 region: CASSSDRGQVDTEAFF. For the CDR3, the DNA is TGTGCCAGCAGTTCCGACAGGGGGCAGGTTGACACTGAAGCTTTCTTT.

In nucleotides, the CDR3 is TGTGCTAGTGGACAAAGGGCGGGCAATGAGCAGTTCTTC. Protein sequence: CASGQRAGNEQFF. The gene calls are TRBV12-5 and TRBJ2-1, with D possibly matching TRBD2 (5 bases). The CDR3 runs 13 residues. Germline CDR1 and CDR2: LGHNT and FRNRAP. Trimming took off 6 bases at V and 6 bases at J, with 12 bases between the two ends.

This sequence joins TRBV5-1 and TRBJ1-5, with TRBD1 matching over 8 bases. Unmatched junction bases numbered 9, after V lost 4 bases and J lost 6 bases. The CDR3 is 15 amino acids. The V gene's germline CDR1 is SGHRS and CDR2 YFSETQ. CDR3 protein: CASSPGTGITQPQHF. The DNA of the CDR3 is TGCGCCAGCAGCCCAGGGACAGGAATCACTCAGCCCCAGCATTTT.

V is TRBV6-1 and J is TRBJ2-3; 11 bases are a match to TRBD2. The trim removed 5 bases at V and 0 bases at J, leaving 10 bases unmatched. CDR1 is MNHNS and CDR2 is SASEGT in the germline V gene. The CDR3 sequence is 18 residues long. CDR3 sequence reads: CASSTALAGAASTDTQYF. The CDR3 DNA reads TGTGCCAGCAGTACCGCACTAGCGGGGGCCGCTAGCACAGATACGCAGTATTTT.

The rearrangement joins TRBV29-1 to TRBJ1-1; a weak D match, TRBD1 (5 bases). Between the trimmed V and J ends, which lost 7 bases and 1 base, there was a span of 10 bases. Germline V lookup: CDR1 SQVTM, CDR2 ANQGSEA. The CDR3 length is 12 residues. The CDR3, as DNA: TGCAGCGGGGGGACCGCGAACACTGAAGCTTTCTTT. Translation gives CSGGTANTEAFF.

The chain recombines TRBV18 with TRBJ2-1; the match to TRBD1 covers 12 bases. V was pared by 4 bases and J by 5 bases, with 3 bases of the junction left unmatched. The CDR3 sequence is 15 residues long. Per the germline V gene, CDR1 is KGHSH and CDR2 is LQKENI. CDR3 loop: CASSQGQGANNEQFF. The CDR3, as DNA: TGTGCCAGCTCACAGGGACAGGGGGCGAACAATGAGCAGTTCTTC. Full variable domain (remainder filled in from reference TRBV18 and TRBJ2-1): NAGVMQNPRHLVRRRGQEARLRCSPMKGHSHVYWYRQLPEEGLKFMVYLQKENIIDESGMPKERFSAEFPKEGPSILRIQQVVRGDSAAYFCASSQGQGANNEQFFGPGTRLTVL.

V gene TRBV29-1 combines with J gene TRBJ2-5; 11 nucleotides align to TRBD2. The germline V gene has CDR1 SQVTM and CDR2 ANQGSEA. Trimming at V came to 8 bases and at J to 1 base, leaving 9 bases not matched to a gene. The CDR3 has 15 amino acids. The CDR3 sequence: CSLKKGLAAQETQYF. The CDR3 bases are TGCAGCCTGAAGAAGGGACTAGCGGCCCAAGAGACCCAGTACTTC.

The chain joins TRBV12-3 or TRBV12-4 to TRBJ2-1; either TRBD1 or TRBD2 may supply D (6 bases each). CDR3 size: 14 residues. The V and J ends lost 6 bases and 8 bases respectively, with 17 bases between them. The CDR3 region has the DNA TGTGCCAGCAGCACCCTCCCCGGGGGCGATGAGCAGTTCTTC. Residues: CASSTLPGGDEQFF.

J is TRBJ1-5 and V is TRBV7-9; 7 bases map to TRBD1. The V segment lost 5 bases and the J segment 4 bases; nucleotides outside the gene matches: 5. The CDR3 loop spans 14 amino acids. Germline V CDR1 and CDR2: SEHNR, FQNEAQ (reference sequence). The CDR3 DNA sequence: TGTGCCAGCAGCCGGGGACAGCAAAATCAGCCCCAGCATTTT. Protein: CASSRGQQNQPQHF.

The CDR3 reads CASSQGLAFNQPQHF. The CDR3 bases are TGCGCCAGCAGCCAAGGACTGGCGTTCAATCAGCCCCAGCATTTT. V is TRBV4-1 and J is TRBJ1-5; D remains ambiguous. The ends were cut back, 1 base at V and 3 bases at J, with 10 bases in the middle. Germline-derived CDR1 and CDR2 are MGHRA and YSYEKL. The CDR3 extends over 15 amino acids.